The source of this T cell receptor beta chain is a study of shared T cell receptors in the human thymus. The sample holds one count of this clone. CDR3 length: 14 amino acids. The germline CDR1 and CDR2 sequences are MDHEN and SYDVKM. J gave up 4 bases and V 5 bases, and 1 base lay outside the gene matches. Profiled with immunoSEQ multiplex PCR; TCRdb holds only in-frame clones, not every one. The top ten hold 0.0094% of the sample, which has over 650,000 clones, roughly 86% seen once. Another study also made use of these data, one on human thymus T cells. Per that paper: Among the donors, all were healthy Finnish infants having corrective surgery for congenital heart defects.

What was sequenced was thymocytes. This TCR derives from a boy under two years old with a congenital heart defect. The chain is built from TRBV28 and TRBJ2-1; 11 bases are a match to TRBD1. The CDR3 sequence: CASSRDRGYNEQFF. Written as DNA, the CDR3 is TGTGCCAGCAGTCGGGACAGGGGGTACAATGAGCAGTTCTTC.